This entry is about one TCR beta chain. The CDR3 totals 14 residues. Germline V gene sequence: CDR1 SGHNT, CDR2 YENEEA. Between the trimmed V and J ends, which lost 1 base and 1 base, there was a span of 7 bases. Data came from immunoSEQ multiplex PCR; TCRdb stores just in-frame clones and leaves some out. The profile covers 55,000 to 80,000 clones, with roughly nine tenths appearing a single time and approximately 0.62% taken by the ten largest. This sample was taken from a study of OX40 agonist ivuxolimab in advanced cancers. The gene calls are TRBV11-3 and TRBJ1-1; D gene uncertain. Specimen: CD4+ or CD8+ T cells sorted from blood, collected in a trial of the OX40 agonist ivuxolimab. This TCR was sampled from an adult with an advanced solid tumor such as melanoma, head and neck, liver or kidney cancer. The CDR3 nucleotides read TGTGCCAGCAGCTTAGGGGCCACGAACACTGAAGCTTTCTTT. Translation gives CASSLGATNTEAFF. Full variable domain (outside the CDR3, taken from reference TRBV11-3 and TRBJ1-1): EAGVVQSPRYKIIEKKQPVAFWCNPISGHNTLYWYLQNLGQGPELLIRYENEEAVDDSQLPKDRFSAERLKGVDSTLKIQPAELGDSAVYLCASSLGATNTEAFFGQGTRLTVV.